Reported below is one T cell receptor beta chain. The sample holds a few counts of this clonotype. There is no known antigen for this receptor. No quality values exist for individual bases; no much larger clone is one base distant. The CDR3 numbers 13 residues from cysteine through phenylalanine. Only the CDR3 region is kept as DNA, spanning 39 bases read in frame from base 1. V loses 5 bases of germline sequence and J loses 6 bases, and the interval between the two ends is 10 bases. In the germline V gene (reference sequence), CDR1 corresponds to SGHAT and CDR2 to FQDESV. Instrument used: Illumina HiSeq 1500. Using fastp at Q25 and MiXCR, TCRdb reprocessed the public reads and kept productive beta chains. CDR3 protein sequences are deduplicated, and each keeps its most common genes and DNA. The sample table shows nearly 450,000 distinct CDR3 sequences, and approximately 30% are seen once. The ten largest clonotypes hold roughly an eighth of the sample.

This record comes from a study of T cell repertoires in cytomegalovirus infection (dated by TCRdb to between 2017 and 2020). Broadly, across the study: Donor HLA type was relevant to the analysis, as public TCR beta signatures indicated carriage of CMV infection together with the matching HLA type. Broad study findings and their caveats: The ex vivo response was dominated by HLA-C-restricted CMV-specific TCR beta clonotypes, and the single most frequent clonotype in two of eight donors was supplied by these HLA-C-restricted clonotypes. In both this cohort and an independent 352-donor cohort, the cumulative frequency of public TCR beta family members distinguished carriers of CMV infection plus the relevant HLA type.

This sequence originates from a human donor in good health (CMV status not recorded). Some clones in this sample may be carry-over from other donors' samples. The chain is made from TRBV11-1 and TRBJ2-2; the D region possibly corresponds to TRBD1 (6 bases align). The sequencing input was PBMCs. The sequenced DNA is TGTGCCAGCAGCAACAGGGACCCCGGGGAGCTGTTTTTT. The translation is CASSNRDPGELFF.